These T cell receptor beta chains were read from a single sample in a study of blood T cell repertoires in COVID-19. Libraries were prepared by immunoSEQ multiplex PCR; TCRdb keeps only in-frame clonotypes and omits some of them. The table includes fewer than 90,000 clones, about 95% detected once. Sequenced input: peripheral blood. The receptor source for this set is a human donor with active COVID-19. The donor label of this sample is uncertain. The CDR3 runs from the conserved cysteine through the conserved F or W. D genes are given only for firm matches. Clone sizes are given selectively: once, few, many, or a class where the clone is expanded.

CDR3: CASTEQGSGDTEAFF
DNA: TGCGCCAGCACCGAACAGGGGTCCGGGGACACTGAAGCTTTCTTT
length: 15
V: TRBV5-1
size: NA
D: TRBD1
J: TRBJ1-1

CDR3: CASSISRYGYTF
DNA: TGTGCCAGTAGTATCTCCCGCTATGGCTACACCTTC
length: 12
V: TRBV19
size: NA
D: NA
J: TRBJ1-2

CDR3: CSASGWAPGIATNEKLFF
DNA: TGCAGTGCTAGTGGATGGGCACCGGGGATTGCAACTAATGAAAAACTGTTTTTT
length: 18
V: TRBV20-1
size: NA
D: NA
J: TRBJ1-4

CDR3: CASSPNLDRGLYEQYF
DNA: TGTGCCAGCAGCCCTAACTTGGACAGGGGGCTCTACGAGCAGTACTTC
length: 16
V: TRBV7-8
size: NA
D: TRBD1
J: TRBJ2-7

CDR3: CASSELAGGNGDTQYF
DNA: TGTGCCAGCAGTGAGCTAGCGGGGGGGAATGGTGATACGCAGTATTTT
length: 16
V: TRBV6-1
size: NA
D: TRBD2
J: TRBJ2-3

CDR3: CASSQAGGGRLQETQYF
DNA: TGTGCCAGCAGCCAAGCTGGGGGGGGCCGACTCCAAGAGACCCAGTACTTC
length: 17
V: TRBV3-1/TRBV3-2
size: NA
D: NA
J: TRBJ2-5

CDR3: CASSSGIAYEQYF
DNA: TGTGCCAGCAGTTCCGGGATCGCCTACGAGCAGTACTTC
length: 13
V: TRBV27
size: NA
D: NA
J: TRBJ2-7

CDR3: CASSIGRTVSYEQYF
DNA: TGTGCCAGTAGTATAGGACGCACAGTATCCTACGAGCAGTACTTC
length: 15
V: TRBV19
size: NA
D: NA
J: TRBJ2-7

CDR3: CASSLGQSGEKLFF
DNA: TGTGCCAGCAGCTTGGGGCAAAGCGGAGAAAAACTGTTTTTT
length: 14
V: TRBV5-4
size: NA
D: NA
J: TRBJ1-4

CDR3: CASSIGLAGVPDTQYF
DNA: TGTGCCAGCAGCATCGGACTAGCGGGAGTACCAGATACGCAGTATTTT
length: 16
V: TRBV6-2/TRBV6-3
size: once
D: TRBD2
J: TRBJ2-3

CDR3: CAGAPGQGFEQYF
DNA: TGTGCCGGGGCTCCGGGACAGGGGTTCGAGCAGTACTTC
length: 13
V: TRBV6-5
size: NA
D: TRBD1
J: TRBJ2-7

CDR3: CASSVTGAGNTIYF
DNA: TGTGCCAGCAGCGTCACAGGGGCTGGAAACACCATATATTTT
length: 14
V: TRBV11-3
size: NA
D: TRBD1
J: TRBJ1-3

CDR3: CASSQQGRVTGELFF
DNA: TGTGCCAGCAGCCAGCAGGGGAGGGTCACCGGGGAGCTGTTTTTT
length: 15
V: TRBV7-2
size: NA
D: NA
J: TRBJ2-2

CDR3: CATSRDGRAGGTQYF
DNA: TGTGCCACCAGCAGAGATGGTAGGGCAGGGGGCACTCAGTACTTC
length: 15
V: TRBV15
size: NA
D: TRBD1
J: TRBJ2-4

CDR3: CASSPSGGARYGYTF
DNA: TGTGCCAGCAGCCCATCGGGGGGGGCGAGATATGGCTACACCTTC
length: 15
V: TRBV7-2
size: NA
D: NA
J: TRBJ1-2

CDR3: CASSITGANSPLHF
DNA: TGTGCCAGTAGTATCACAGGGGCTAATTCACCCCTCCACTTT
length: 14
V: TRBV19
size: NA
D: TRBD1
J: TRBJ1-6

CDR3: CASSLTGSGANVLTF
DNA: TGTGCCAGCAGTTTAACAGGCTCTGGGGCCAACGTCCTGACTTTC
length: 15
V: TRBV28
size: NA
D: NA
J: TRBJ2-6

CDR3: CASSQGGLSYNEQFF
DNA: TGCGCCAGCAGCCAAGGCGGCCTCTCCTACAATGAGCAGTTCTTC
length: 15
V: TRBV4-1
size: NA
D: NA
J: TRBJ2-1

CDR3: CASSVGAGGQTQYF
DNA: TGTGCCAGCAGCGTAGGAGCAGGGGGCCAGACCCAGTACTTC
length: 14
V: TRBV9
size: NA
D: TRBD1
J: TRBJ2-5

CDR3: CASSYVAGGEETQYF
DNA: TGTGCCAGCAGTTACGTGGCGGGAGGTGAAGAGACCCAGTACTTC
length: 15
V: TRBV6-6
size: NA
D: TRBD2
J: TRBJ2-5

CDR3: CASTPRRDTEAFF
DNA: TGTGCCAGCACACCCCGGCGGGACACTGAAGCTTTCTTT
length: 13
V: TRBV2
size: NA
D: NA
J: TRBJ1-1

CDR3: CASSLWANTEAFF
DNA: TGTGCCAGCAGCCTTTGGGCGAACACTGAAGCTTTCTTT
length: 13
V: TRBV5-5
size: NA
D: NA
J: TRBJ1-1

CDR3: CASSPGNRRGLSYEQYF
DNA: TGTGCCAGTAGTCCCGGAAATCGGAGGGGGCTATCGTACGAGCAGTACTTC
length: 17
V: TRBV19
size: NA
D: NA
J: TRBJ2-7

CDR3: CASSLRRGGTDTQYF
DNA: TGTGCCAGCAGCTTAAGGCGGGGGGGCACAGATACGCAGTATTTT
length: 15
V: TRBV5-4
size: NA
D: TRBD2
J: TRBJ2-3

CDR3: CASTRDRGTGELFF
DNA: TGTGCCAGCACCCGGGACAGGGGCACCGGGGAGCTGTTTTTT
length: 14
V: TRBV11-3
size: NA
D: TRBD1
J: TRBJ2-2

CDR3: CASSFSAYNEQFF
DNA: TGTGCCAGCAGTTTTAGCGCGTACAATGAGCAGTTCTTC
length: 13
V: TRBV6-5
size: NA
D: NA
J: TRBJ2-1